This TCR beta chain was recovered during a study of blood T cell repertoires in COVID-19. Data came from immunoSEQ multiplex PCR; TCRdb stores just in-frame clones and leaves some out. The table shows fewer than 350,000 clones, with around 90% occurring only once. The material sequenced was PBMCs or T cells enriched from blood (not recorded which). The receptor was isolated from a man aged 55 to 69 who had recovered from COVID-19.

The CDR3 nucleotides read TGTGCCAGCAGATCGTGGGACAGGGCCTACGAGCAGTACTTC. This codes for CASRSWDRAYEQYF. The V call is TRBV6-5, the J call TRBJ2-7, with 9 nucleotides matching TRBD1. The CDR3 runs 14 residues. Unmatched junction bases numbered 5, after V lost 6 bases and J lost 2 bases. Germline-derived CDR1 and CDR2 are MNHEY and SVGAGI.